This TCR beta chain is drawn from a study of T cell clonotyping in hematopoietic cell transplantation. Germline CDR1 is DFQATT and CDR2 is SNEGSKA (reference sequence). CDR3 length: 11 amino acids. Trimming cost V 6 bases and J 8 bases, with 13 bases left between them. On this clone itself: Its matching antigen is unknown.

Points from the study as a whole: Recipient TCR diversity dropped after transplant; expanded clonotypes rose from day 30 to 180.

Profiled with immunoSEQ multiplex PCR; TCRdb holds only in-frame clones, not every one. The sample shows roughly 30,000 clones, around 80% of them seen only once. Time point given: recipient sample about 28 days before transplant, after cytoreduction. The clonotype comes from a woman aged 25 to 39 with chronic myeloid leukemia. Some clones in this sample may be carry-over from other donors' samples. The sample here was peripheral blood mononuclear cells, taken before stem cell transplant. This chain links TRBV20-1 with TRBJ1-2, with D uncertain. CDR3 loop: CSAYTGGGYTF. CDR3 DNA: TGCAGTGCATACACGGGCGGGGGCTACACCTTC.